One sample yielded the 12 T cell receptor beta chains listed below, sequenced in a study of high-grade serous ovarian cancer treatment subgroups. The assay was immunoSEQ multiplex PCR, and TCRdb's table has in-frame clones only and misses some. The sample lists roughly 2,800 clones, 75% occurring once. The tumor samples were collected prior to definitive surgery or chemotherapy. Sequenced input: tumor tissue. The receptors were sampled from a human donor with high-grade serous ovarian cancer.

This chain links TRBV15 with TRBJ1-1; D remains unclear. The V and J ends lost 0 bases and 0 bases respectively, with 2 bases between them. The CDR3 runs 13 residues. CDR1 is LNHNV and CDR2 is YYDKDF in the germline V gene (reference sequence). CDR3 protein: CATSREMNTEAFF. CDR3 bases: TGTGCCACCAGCAGAGAGATGAACACTGAAGCTTTCTTT.

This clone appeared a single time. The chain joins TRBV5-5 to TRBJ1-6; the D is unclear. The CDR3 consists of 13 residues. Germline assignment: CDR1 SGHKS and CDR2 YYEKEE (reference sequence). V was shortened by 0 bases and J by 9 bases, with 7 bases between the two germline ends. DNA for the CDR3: TGTGCCAGCAGCTTGGGGGAGGGTTCACCCCTCCACTTT. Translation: CASSLGEGSPLHF.

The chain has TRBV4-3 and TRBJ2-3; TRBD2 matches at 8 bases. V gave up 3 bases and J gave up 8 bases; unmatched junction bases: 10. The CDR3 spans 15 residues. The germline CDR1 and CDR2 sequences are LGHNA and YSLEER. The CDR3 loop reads CASSQMGLEIGTQYF. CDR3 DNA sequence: TGCGCCAGCAGCCAGATGGGACTAGAAATTGGTACGCAGTATTTT.

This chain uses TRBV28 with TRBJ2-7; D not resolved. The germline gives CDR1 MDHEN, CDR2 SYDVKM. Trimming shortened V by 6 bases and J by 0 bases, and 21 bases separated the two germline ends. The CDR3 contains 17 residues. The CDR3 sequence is CASRVNPSAGASYEQYF. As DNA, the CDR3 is TGTGCCAGCAGGGTTAACCCAAGCGCAGGTGCCTCCTACGAGCAGTACTTC.

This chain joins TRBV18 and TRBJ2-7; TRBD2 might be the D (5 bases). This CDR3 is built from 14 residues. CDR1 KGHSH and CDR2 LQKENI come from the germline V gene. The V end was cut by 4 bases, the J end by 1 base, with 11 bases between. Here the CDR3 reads CASSRGLDSYEQYF. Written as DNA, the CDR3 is TGTGCCAGCTCACGAGGGTTAGATTCCTACGAGCAGTACTTC.

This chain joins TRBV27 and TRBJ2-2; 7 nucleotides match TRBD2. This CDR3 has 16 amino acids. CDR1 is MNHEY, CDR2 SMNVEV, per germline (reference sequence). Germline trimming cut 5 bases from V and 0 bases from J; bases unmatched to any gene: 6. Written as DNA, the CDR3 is TGTGCCAGCAGTCAAACTAGCGCCGCGAACACCGGGGAGCTGTTTTTT. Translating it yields CASSQTSAANTGELFF.

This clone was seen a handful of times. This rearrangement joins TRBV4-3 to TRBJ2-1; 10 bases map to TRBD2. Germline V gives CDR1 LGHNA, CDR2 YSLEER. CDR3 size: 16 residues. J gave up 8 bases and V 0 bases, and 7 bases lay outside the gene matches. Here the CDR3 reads CASSQDSSGSIDEQFF. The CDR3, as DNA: TGCGCCAGCAGCCAAGATTCTAGCGGGAGTATCGATGAGCAGTTCTTC.

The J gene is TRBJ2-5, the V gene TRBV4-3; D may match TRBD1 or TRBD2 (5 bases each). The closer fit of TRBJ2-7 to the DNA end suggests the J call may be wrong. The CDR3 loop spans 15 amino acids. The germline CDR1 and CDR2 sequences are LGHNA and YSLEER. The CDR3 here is CASSRGTASSYEQYF. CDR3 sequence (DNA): TGCGCCAGCAGCCGAGGGACGGCAAGCTCCTACGAGCAGTACTTC.

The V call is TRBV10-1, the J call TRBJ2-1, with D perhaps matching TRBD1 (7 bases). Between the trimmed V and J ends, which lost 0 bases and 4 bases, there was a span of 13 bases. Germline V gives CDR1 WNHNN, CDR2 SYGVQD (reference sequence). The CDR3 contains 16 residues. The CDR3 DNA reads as TGCGCCAGCAGTGAGTCCCCGGCAGGGGGGTACAATGAGCAGTTCTTC. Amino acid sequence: CASSESPAGGYNEQFF.

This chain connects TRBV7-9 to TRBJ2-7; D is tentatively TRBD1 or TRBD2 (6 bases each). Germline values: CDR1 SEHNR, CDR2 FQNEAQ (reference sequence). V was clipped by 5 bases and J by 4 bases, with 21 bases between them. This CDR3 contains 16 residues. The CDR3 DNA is TGTGCCAGCAGCCCGGTCGGGGGCGGGTCTTGGTACGAGCAGTACTTC. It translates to CASSPVGGGSWYEQYF.

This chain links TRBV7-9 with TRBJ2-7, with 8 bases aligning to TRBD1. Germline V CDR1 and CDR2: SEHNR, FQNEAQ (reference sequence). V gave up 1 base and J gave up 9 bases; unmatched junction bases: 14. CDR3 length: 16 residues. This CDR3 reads CASSLGFGQGPGGQYF. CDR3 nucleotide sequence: TGTGCCAGCAGCTTAGGATTTGGACAGGGCCCTGGGGGGCAGTACTTC.

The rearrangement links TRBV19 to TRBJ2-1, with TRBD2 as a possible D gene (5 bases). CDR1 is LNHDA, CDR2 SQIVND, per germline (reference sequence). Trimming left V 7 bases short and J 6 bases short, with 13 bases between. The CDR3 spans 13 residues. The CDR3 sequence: CASKGPRGNEQFF. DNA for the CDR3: TGTGCCAGTAAAGGACCCCGGGGCAATGAGCAGTTCTTC.